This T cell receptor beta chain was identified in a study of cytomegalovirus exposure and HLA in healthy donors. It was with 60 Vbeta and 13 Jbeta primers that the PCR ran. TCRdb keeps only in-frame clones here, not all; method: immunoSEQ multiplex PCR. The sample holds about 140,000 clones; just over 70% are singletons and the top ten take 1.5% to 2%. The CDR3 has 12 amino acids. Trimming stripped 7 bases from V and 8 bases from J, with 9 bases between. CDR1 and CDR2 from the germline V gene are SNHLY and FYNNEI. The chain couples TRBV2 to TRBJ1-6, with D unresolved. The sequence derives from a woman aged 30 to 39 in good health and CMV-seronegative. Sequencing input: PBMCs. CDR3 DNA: TGTGCCAGCAAAATCTACGATTCACCCCTCCACTTT. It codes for CASKIYDSPLHF.